The clone carrying this T cell receptor beta chain was counted at least ten times. Antigen specificity is unknown. The sample is drawn from a study of CD8 T cells in ankylosing spondylitis. General study results and limits: Researchers reportedly found disease-linked clones significantly enriched in matched ankylosing spondylitis synovial fluid. Prior work had noted some motif variants in reactive arthritis blood and synovial fluid. A TCR beta motif of 7 or 8 highly homologous variants appeared characteristic of ankylosing spondylitis blood.

Libraries for TCR beta were made by quantitative 5'-RACE with molecular barcodes. TCRdb re-derived calls from the 5' RACE reads in MiXCR, one entry per CDR3 protein. The repertoire holds some 87,000 distinct CDR3 sequences, with about 9.1% as singletons. CDR1 and CDR2 (germline): SQVTM, ANQGSEA. The CDR3 spans 13 residues. V gave up 6 bases and J gave up 5 bases, with 16 bases separating them. The origin of this receptor is a male donor with ankylosing spondylitis or in good health (not recorded which). The rearrangement uses TRBV29-1 and TRBJ2-5, with D possibly TRBD1 on 5 matching bases. Sequences were obtained from blood, either unsorted or a sorted T cell fraction (not recorded which). The DNA of the CDR3 is TGCAGCGTCCTCCTGGGGCTGGGGGAGACCCAGTACTTC. Protein: CSVLLGLGETQYF.